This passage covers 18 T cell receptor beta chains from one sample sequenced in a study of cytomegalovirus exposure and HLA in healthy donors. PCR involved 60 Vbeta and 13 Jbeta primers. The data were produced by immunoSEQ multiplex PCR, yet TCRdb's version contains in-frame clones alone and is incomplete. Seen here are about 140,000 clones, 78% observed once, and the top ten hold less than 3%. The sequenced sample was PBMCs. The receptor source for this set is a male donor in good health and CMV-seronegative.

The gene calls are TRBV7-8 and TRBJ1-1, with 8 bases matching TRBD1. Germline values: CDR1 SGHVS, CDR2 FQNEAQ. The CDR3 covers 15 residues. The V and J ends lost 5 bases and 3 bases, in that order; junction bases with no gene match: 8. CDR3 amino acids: CASSLQRTGYTEAFF. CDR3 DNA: TGTGCCAGCAGCCTCCAAAGGACAGGGTACACTGAAGCTTTCTTT.

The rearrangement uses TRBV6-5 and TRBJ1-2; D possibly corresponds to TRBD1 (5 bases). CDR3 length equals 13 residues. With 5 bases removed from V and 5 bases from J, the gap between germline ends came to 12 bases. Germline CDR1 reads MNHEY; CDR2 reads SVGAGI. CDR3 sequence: CASSLGQLYGYTF. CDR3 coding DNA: TGTGCCAGCAGTCTTGGACAATTATATGGCTACACCTTC.

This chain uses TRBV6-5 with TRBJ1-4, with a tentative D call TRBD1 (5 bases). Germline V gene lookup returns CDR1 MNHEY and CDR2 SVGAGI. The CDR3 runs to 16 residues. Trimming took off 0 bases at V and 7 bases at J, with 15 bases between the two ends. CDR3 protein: CASSYSPAGYAEKLFF. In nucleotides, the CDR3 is TGTGCCAGCAGTTACTCCCCGGCAGGGTACGCTGAAAAACTGTTTTTT.

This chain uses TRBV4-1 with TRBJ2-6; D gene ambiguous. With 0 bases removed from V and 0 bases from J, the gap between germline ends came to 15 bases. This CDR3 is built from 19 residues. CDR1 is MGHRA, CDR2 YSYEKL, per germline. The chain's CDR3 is CASSQDMAGSGSGANVLTF. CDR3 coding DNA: TGCGCCAGCAGCCAAGATATGGCAGGCTCTGGCTCTGGGGCCAACGTCCTGACTTTC.

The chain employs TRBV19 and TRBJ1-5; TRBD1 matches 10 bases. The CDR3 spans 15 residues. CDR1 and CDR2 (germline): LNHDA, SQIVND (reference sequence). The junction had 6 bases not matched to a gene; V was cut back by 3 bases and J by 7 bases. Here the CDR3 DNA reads TGTGCCAGTAGTATTCGGGACAGGGGTGGGCAGCCCCAGCATTTT. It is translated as CASSIRDRGGQPQHF.

CDR3: CASRQRRGGLDEQYF. In DNA form, the CDR3 reads TGTGCCAGCAGGCAGAGACGGGGGGGCCTTGACGAGCAGTACTTC. V is TRBV13 and J is TRBJ2-7; 8 positions agree with TRBD2. V trimming: 6 bases; J trimming: 5 bases; junction bases outside the gene matches: 12. The CDR3 extends over 15 amino acids. CDR1 and CDR2 (germline): PRHDT, FYEKMQ (reference sequence). The full variable domain, completed using reference TRBV13 and TRBJ2-7, is AAGVIQSPRHLIKEKRETATLKCYPIPRHDTVYWYQQGPGQDPQFLISFYEKMQSDKGSIPDRFSAQQFSDYHSELNMSSLELGDSALYFCASRQRRGGLDEQYFGPGTRLTVT.

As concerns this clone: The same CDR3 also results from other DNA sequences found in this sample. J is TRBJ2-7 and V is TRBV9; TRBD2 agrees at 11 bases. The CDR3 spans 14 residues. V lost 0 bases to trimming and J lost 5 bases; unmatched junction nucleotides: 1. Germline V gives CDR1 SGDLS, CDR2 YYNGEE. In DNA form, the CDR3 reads TGTGCCAGCAGCGTAGGGGGACTAGCGGACGAGCAGTACTTC. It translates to CASSVGGLADEQYF.

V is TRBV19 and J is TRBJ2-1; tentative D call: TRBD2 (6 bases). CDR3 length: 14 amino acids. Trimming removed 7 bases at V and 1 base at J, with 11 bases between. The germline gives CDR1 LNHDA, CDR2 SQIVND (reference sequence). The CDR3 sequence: CASNPGRSYNEQFF. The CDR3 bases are TGTGCCAGTAACCCGGGGAGGTCCTACAATGAGCAGTTCTTC.

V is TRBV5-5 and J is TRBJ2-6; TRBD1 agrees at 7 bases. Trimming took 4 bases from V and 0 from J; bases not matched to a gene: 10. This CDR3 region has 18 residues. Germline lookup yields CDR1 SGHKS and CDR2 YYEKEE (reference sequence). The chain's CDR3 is CASSQKWTGLSGANVLTF. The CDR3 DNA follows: TGTGCCAGCAGCCAAAAGTGGACAGGCCTCTCTGGGGCCAACGTCCTGACTTTC.

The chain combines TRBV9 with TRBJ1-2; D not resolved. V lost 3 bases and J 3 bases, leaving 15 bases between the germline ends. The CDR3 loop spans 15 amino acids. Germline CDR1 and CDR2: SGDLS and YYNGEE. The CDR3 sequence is CASSGSGISHYGYTF. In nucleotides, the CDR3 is TGTGCCAGCAGCGGTTCCGGGATATCCCACTATGGCTACACCTTC.

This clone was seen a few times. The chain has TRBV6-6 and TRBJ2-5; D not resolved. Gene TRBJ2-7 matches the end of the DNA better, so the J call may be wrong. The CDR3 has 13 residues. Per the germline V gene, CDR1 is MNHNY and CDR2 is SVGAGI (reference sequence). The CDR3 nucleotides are TGTGCCAGCAGTATTCGCGGCTCCTACGAGCAGTACTTC. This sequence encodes CASSIRGSYEQYF.

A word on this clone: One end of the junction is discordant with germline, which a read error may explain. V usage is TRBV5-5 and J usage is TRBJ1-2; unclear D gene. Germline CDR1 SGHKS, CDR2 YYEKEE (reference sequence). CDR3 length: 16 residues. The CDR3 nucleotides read TGTGCCCGCAGCTTTCATCGGGAAGGAAACCCCTATGGCTACACCTTC. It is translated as CARSFHREGNPYGYTF.

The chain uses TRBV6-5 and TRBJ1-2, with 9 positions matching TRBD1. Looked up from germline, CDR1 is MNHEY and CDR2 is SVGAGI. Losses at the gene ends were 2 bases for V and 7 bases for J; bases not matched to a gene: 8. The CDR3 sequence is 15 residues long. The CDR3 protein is CASSYRPGQGRGYTF. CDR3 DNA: TGTGCCAGCAGTTACCGGCCGGGACAGGGCCGTGGCTACACCTTC.

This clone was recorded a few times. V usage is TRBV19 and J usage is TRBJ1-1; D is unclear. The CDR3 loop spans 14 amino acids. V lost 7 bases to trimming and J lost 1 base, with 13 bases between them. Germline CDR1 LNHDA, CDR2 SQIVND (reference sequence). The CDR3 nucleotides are TGTGCCAGTACCTTCAGTGGCACGAACACTGAAGCTTTCTTT. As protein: CASTFSGTNTEAFF.

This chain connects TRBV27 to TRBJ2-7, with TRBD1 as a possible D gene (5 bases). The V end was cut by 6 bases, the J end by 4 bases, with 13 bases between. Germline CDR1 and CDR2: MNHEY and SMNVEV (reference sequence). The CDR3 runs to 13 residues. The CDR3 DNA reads TGTGCCAGCAGGAAGACAGATCCGTACGAGCAGTACTTC. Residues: CASRKTDPYEQYF.

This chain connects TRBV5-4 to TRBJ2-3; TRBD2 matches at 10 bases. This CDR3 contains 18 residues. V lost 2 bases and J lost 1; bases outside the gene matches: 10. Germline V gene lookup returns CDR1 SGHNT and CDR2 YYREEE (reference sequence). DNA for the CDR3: TGTGCCAGCAGCTTTGGCCCCGGCAGCGGGAGGGGCACAGATACGCAGTATTTT. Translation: CASSFGPGSGRGTDTQYF.

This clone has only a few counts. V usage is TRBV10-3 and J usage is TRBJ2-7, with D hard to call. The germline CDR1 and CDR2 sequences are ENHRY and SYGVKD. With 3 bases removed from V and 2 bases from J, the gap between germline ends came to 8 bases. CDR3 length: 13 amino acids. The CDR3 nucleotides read TGTGCCATCAGTGAAAATCCAGCCTACGAGCAGTACTTC. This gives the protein CAISENPAYEQYF.

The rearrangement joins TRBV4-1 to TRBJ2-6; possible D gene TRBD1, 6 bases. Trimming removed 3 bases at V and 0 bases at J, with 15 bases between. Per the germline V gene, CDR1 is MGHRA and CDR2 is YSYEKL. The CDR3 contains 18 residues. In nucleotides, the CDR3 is TGCGCCAGCAGCCAGGGGGCTCTAAGGGCCTCTGGGGCCAACGTCCTGACTTTC. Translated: CASSQGALRASGANVLTF.